This TCR beta chain originates from a study of metastatic and nonmetastatic thyroid tumors. Study information: Repertoire comparison spanned blood and tumor or nodule tissue of malignant and benign thyroid patients. The study's findings and limits: Significantly greater TCR beta diversity was reportedly found in malignant thyroid tumors than in benign nodules (in blood and tumor).

Per the study methods: Clinicopathological groups of papillary thyroid cancer showed CDR3 differences that were used to build a distant-metastasis classifier. Via MiXCR, TCRdb re-called the PCR reads. These V and J calls rely on TCRdb rather than the paper's analysis. The repertoire includes about 92,000 clones, 15% of them detected once, and roughly 4% sits in the top ten. CDR1 is DFQATT and CDR2 is SNEGSKA in the germline V gene (reference sequence). This CDR3 comprises 18 residues. The V end was cut by 6 bases, the J end by 4 bases, with 28 bases between. This clone was recorded a few times. Its antigen is still unknown. This specimen includes other DNA sequences encoding the same CDR3. All patients reached thyroid surgery having received no treatment beforehand.

The sample was blood. The V and J genes are TRBV20-1 and TRBJ2-1; D is perhaps TRBD2 (6 bases). This clonotype was sampled from a female donor with papillary thyroid cancer or a benign thyroid nodule (not recorded which). Some clones in this sample may be carry-over from other donors' samples. This chain's CDR3 is CSAIRFAGSSRGYNEQFF. The CDR3 DNA sequence: TGCAGTGCAATAAGGTTCGCGGGATCCAGCCGAGGGTACAATGAGCAGTTCTTC.